This T cell receptor beta chain originates from a study of human T cells and chemical hapten exposure. Time point meaning: patch test 1, 2 weeks after DPC sensitization. Treatment: therapeutic diphenylcyclopropenone sensitization with weekly scalp DPC. The CDR3 runs to 13 residues. CDR1 is DFQATT, CDR2 SNEGSKA, per germline (reference sequence). V was shortened by 6 bases and J by 3 bases, with 12 bases between the two germline ends. The library tagged each cDNA molecule with unique molecular identifiers. MiXCR, run by TCRdb on the RACE reads, gives a single entry per CDR3 protein. Here the sample spans under 200,000 distinct CDR3 sequences, roughly 14% being singletons.

This sequence originates from a woman in her 30s with alopecia areata. Some clones in this sample may be carry-over from other donors' samples. The source was whole blood, collected in connection with sensitization to the hapten diphenylcyclopropenone (DPC). The chain uses TRBV20-1 and TRBJ2-1; D gene unclear. CDR3 in amino acids: CSAVRNNYNEQFF. In nucleotides, the CDR3 is TGCAGTGCCGTGCGGAACAACTACAATGAGCAGTTCTTC.